The sequence of this T cell receptor beta chain was determined in a study of OX40 agonist ivuxolimab in advanced cancers. This table comes from immunoSEQ multiplex PCR, and its TCRdb copy is limited to in-frame clones, with some not included. The table has 15,000 to 20,000 clones, around 70% seen once. The CDR3 sequence is 14 residues long. Between the trimmed V and J ends, which lost 8 bases and 4 bases, there was a span of 14 bases. The germline V gene has CDR1 SEHNR and CDR2 FQNEAQ (reference sequence). The specimen was CD4+ or CD8+ T cells sorted from blood, collected in a trial of the OX40 agonist ivuxolimab. The chain is built from TRBV7-9 and TRBJ2-2; the D gene is possibly TRBD2 (5 bases). The clonotype comes from an adult with an advanced solid tumor such as melanoma, head and neck, liver or kidney cancer. CDR3 in amino acids: CASQDTAGTGELFF. The CDR3 DNA follows: TGTGCCAGCCAAGACACTGCGGGCACCGGGGAGCTGTTTTTT.